This T cell receptor (beta chain) came from a study of early T cells in non-severe SARS-CoV-2 infection. Overall study context: Chains were not paired, and sequencing was done on bulk RNA from unsorted whole blood.

Study observations and caveats: VDJdb matching skewed toward anti-spike CD8 responses, missing private and CD4 specificities.

Separate cDNA molecules each had unique molecular identifiers attached to them. TCRdb re-called the 5' RACE reads through MiXCR, storing one row per CDR3 protein. The profile covers under 140,000 distinct CDR3 sequences, with roughly an eighth appearing a single time and approximately 4% taken by the ten largest. CDR1 and CDR2 (germline): SGHAT, FQNNGV. With V trimmed by 1 base and J by 2 bases, 9 bases remained unmatched. This CDR3 comprises 19 residues. This clonotype appeared many times. Antigen: not known. The chain recombines TRBV11-2 with TRBJ2-6, with 9 bases identical to TRBD2. The receptor's source is an adult who was a healthcare worker with PCR-confirmed SARS-CoV-2 infection or an uninfected control (not recorded which). The sample in question was whole blood, obtained at baseline. The chain's CDR3 is CASSLVRLAGPTGANVLTF. CDR3 DNA: TGTGCCAGCAGCTTAGTTAGGCTAGCGGGGCCCACTGGGGCCAACGTCCTGACTTTC.